Below are 12 T cell receptor beta chains sequenced from a single sample in a study of blood T cell repertoires in COVID-19. The data were produced by immunoSEQ multiplex PCR, yet TCRdb's version contains in-frame clones alone and is incomplete. The data hold under 300,000 clones, with approximately 84% observed a single time. What was sequenced was peripheral blood. The receptors here all came from a man aged 45 to 65 with acute or convalescent COVID-19.

J is TRBJ1-6 and V is TRBV5-5; TRBD1 matches 7 bases. Trimming cost V 2 bases and J 5 bases; bases outside gene matches: 10. This CDR3 is 17 amino acids long. Germline V CDR1 and CDR2: SGHKS, YYEKEE (reference sequence). Written as DNA, the CDR3 is TGTGCCAGCAGCTTCAGCCGACAGGGAATAGATAATTCACCCCTCCACTTT. Residues: CASSFSRQGIDNSPLHF.

This chain links TRBV5-8 with TRBJ1-1, with D hard to call. This CDR3 has 17 residues. Germline assignment: CDR1 SGHTS and CDR2 YDEGEE. Trimming removed 1 base at V and 0 bases at J, with 16 bases between. CDR3 coding DNA: TGTGCCAGCAGCTTGTCGTCCTTAGCGTTCTTGAACACTGAAGCTTTCTTT. This codes for CASSLSSLAFLNTEAFF.

J is TRBJ1-1 and V is TRBV12-3 or TRBV12-4; 8 bases align to TRBD1. This CDR3 region has 13 residues. The junction had 8 bases not matched to a gene; V was cut back by 8 bases and J by 6 bases. The CDR3 loop reads CASRFGQGSEAFF. The DNA of the CDR3 is TGTGCCAGCCGGTTCGGACAGGGTTCTGAAGCTTTCTTT.

J is TRBJ2-5 and V is TRBV19, with D perhaps matching TRBD1 (6 bases). This CDR3 region has 14 residues. The V gene lost 2 bases and the J gene lost 1 base, with 8 bases spanning the gap. Per germline, CDR1 LNHDA and CDR2 SQIVND (reference sequence). Written as DNA, the CDR3 is TGTGCCAGTAGTATAACAGGGCTCCAAGAGACCCAGTACTTC. Translated, it gives CASSITGLQETQYF.

The rearrangement joins TRBV30 to TRBJ1-4, with a tentative D call TRBD1 (6 bases). Germline CDR1 is GTSNPN and CDR2 is SVGIG (reference sequence). V shed 7 bases and J shed 7 bases, with 13 bases lying between them. The CDR3 is 12 amino acids. The CDR3, as DNA: TGTGCCTCGACAGGTGACCCTGAAAAACTGTTTTTT. The encoded protein is CASTGDPEKLFF.

The chain carries TRBV6-2 or TRBV6-3 and TRBJ2-7; 8 bases fit TRBD2. The germline V gene has CDR1 MNHEY and CDR2 SVGEGT. The CDR3 runs to 15 residues. The J segment lost 3 bases and the V segment lost 3 bases, leaving 7 bases of the junction unmatched. CDR3 DNA: TGTGCCAGCAGTTATGATGGGACTAGAGTCTACGAGCAGTACTTC. Its protein product is CASSYDGTRVYEQYF.

This chain connects TRBV3-1 (or the pseudogene TRBV3-2) to TRBJ1-1; D is ambiguous. V shed 0 bases and J shed 1 base, with 12 bases lying between them. CDR1 and CDR2 from the germline V gene are LGHDT and YNNKEL (reference sequence). CDR3 length equals 16 residues. The CDR3 DNA follows: TGTGCCAGCAGCCAAGATTCAACGGTGCGGAACACTGAAGCTTTCTTT. The encoded protein is CASSQDSTVRNTEAFF.

This clone was recorded only once. This chain uses TRBV5-5 with TRBJ2-6; 7 nucleotides line up with TRBD1. The germline CDR1 and CDR2 sequences are SGHKS and YYEKEE (reference sequence). The trim removed 1 base at V and 3 bases at J, leaving 1 base unmatched. The CDR3 runs to 15 residues. The CDR3 spells CASSLTGVGANVLTF. The CDR3 DNA reads TGTGCCAGCAGCTTGACAGGGGTTGGGGCCAACGTCCTGACTTTC.

This clone was seen a single time. This chain links TRBV7-2 with TRBJ2-7; 8 nucleotides align to TRBD1. The V and J ends lost 3 bases and 6 bases, in that order; junction bases with no gene match: 7. The CDR3 spans 14 residues. The germline gives CDR1 SGHTA, CDR2 FQGNSA. CDR3 protein: CASSLDARGLEQYF. Here the CDR3 DNA reads TGTGCCAGCAGCTTGGATGCCAGGGGGCTCGAGCAGTACTTC.

The genes are TRBV6-5 and TRBJ2-1, with 7 bases matching TRBD2. Trimming at V came to 6 bases and at J to 0 bases, leaving 5 bases not matched to a gene. The CDR3 runs 15 residues. Germline V CDR1 and CDR2: MNHEY, SVGAGI. The CDR3 nucleotides are TGTGCCAGCAGCGTAGCGGGCCCCTCCTACAATGAGCAGTTCTTC. This encodes CASSVAGPSYNEQFF.

The V call is TRBV30, the J call TRBJ1-2; D remains ambiguous. The length of the CDR3 is 11 residues. The germline CDR1 and CDR2 sequences are GTSNPN and SVGIG (reference sequence). Deletions cut 2 bases from V and 6 bases from J, with 7 bases between. CDR3 loop: CAWSFQNGYTF. Written as DNA, the CDR3 is TGTGCCTGGAGTTTTCAGAATGGCTACACCTTC.

The chain is built from TRBV14 and TRBJ2-5; TRBD1 matches 7 bases. This CDR3 spans 16 amino acids. CDR1 is SGHDN, CDR2 FVKESK, per germline. The junction had 10 bases not matched to a gene; V was cut back by 2 bases and J by 4 bases. Here the CDR3 DNA reads TGTGCCAGCAGCCAACTGAAGGGACAGATGACAGAGACCCAGTACTTC. Encoded protein: CASSQLKGQMTETQYF.